These 29 T cell receptor beta chains were sequenced from one sample in a study of blood T cell repertoires in COVID-19. Sequenced by immunoSEQ multiplex PCR; TCRdb stores in-frame clones only, minus some. The table lists some 210,000 clones, around 80% of them singletons, with roughly 12% in the top ten. Material for sequencing was peripheral blood. The receptor set was obtained from a woman aged 40 to 50 with acute or convalescent COVID-19.

The J gene is TRBJ1-5, the V gene TRBV19, with TRBD1 matching 7 bases. Germline trimming cut 2 bases from V and 0 bases from J; bases unmatched to any gene: 4. From germline, CDR1 is LNHDA and CDR2 SQIVND (reference sequence). The CDR3 loop spans 16 amino acids. The CDR3 coding sequence is TGTGCCAGTAGTATATACCACAGGGGTAGCAATCAGCCCCAGCATTTT. Protein: CASSIYHRGSNQPQHF.

This rearrangement joins TRBV19 to TRBJ2-3; 7 bases agree with TRBD2. CDR1 is LNHDA and CDR2 is SQIVND in the germline V gene (reference sequence). This CDR3 spans 15 amino acids. The trim removed 1 base at V and 4 bases at J, leaving 5 bases unmatched. The CDR3 loop is CASSIGAGESDTQYF. DNA of the CDR3: TGTGCCAGTAGTATAGGGGCGGGAGAGTCAGATACGCAGTATTTT.

The chain has TRBV11-2 and TRBJ1-2, with TRBD1 matching 7 bases. The germline V gene has CDR1 SGHAT and CDR2 FQNNGV. CDR3 length equals 16 residues. V was pared by 0 bases and J by 5 bases, with 9 bases of the junction left unmatched. The CDR3 DNA sequence: TGTGCCAGCAGCTTAGAGTCCGTGACAGGGCTGTATGGCTACACCTTC. Translated: CASSLESVTGLYGYTF.

Turning to this clone: The junction departs from the called germline gene at one end, perhaps through a read error. This chain links TRBV12-3 or TRBV12-4 with TRBJ2-1; no definite D call. The CDR3 sequence is 13 residues long. CDR3 loop: CASSLGPVNEQFF. The CDR3 DNA sequence: TGTGCCAGCAGCTTAGGGCCTGTGAATGAGCAGTTCTTC.

The chain recombines TRBV27 with TRBJ1-2, with 10 bases that match TRBD1. The CDR3 loop spans 13 amino acids. V was clipped by 3 bases and J by 8 bases; unmatched bases: 3. Germline V gene sequence: CDR1 MNHEY, CDR2 SMNVEV (reference sequence). The CDR3 nucleotides are TGTGCCAGCAGTTTTCAGGGACAGGGGGGCTACACCTTC. Protein sequence: CASSFQGQGGYTF.

This clone was seen only once. This chain joins TRBV12-5 and TRBJ1-3; TRBD1 matches 7 bases. Germline CDR1 is LGHNT and CDR2 is FRNRAP. V shed 6 bases and J 1 base; nucleotides not matched to a gene: 6. The CDR3 is 15 amino acids. The CDR3 loop reads CASGRQGISGNTIYF. The DNA of the CDR3 is TGTGCTAGTGGCCGACAGGGAATTTCTGGAAACACCATATATTTT.

J is TRBJ2-5 and V is TRBV27; 7 bases are shared with TRBD1. V lost 2 bases to trimming and J lost 3 bases; unmatched junction nucleotides: 3. This CDR3 has 14 amino acids. Germline assignment: CDR1 MNHEY and CDR2 SMNVEV (reference sequence). The CDR3 DNA follows: TGTGCCAGCAGTTTACCGGACAGGAAAGAGACCCAGTACTTC. It codes for CASSLPDRKETQYF.

The V call is TRBV29-1, the J call TRBJ1-1; TRBD1 aligns across 12 bases. The CDR3 is 14 residues long. Germline values: CDR1 SQVTM, CDR2 ANQGSEA. Unmatched junction bases numbered 8, after V lost 5 bases and J lost 7 bases. CDR3 region: CSVYRDRGRFEAFF. Written as DNA, the CDR3 is TGCAGCGTTTACCGGGACAGGGGGCGATTTGAAGCTTTCTTT.

This chain joins TRBV3-1 (or the pseudogene TRBV3-2) and TRBJ2-2; weak D call: TRBD1 (6 bases). V gave up 3 bases and J gave up 8 bases, with 10 bases separating them. Per germline, CDR1 LGHDT and CDR2 YNNKEL (reference sequence). The CDR3 covers 13 residues. The DNA for the CDR3 is TGTGCCAGCAGCCATGGACAGCTGGGGGAGCTGTTTTTT. Translating it yields CASSHGQLGELFF.

A word on this clone: This CDR3 is also generated by other DNA sequences in the sample. V and J are TRBV29-1 and TRBJ2-2; TRBD1 might be the D (8 bases). The CDR3 contains 15 residues. V lost 3 bases to trimming and J lost 1 base, with 12 bases between them. Per germline, CDR1 SQVTM and CDR2 ANQGSEA. DNA of the CDR3: TGCAGCGTTGAGGGGGGGACAGGGAACACCGGGGAGCTGTTTTTT. Translating gives CSVEGGTGNTGELFF.

This chain joins TRBV20-1 and TRBJ2-3; D is perhaps TRBD2 (6 bases). The ends were cut back, 3 bases at V and 4 bases at J, with 20 bases in the middle. CDR1 and CDR2 from the germline V gene are DFQATT and SNEGSKA (reference sequence). CDR3 length: 16 residues. This CDR3 is CSASSSAGSQPDTQYF. The CDR3 DNA reads TGCAGTGCTAGTTCATCGGCGGGGTCACAACCAGATACGCAGTATTTT.

This rearrangement joins TRBV30 to TRBJ1-3; TRBD1 matches at 9 bases. This CDR3 is built from 15 residues. The ends lost 5 bases at V and 3 bases at J; junction bases unmatched: 8. In germline, CDR1 is GTSNPN, CDR2 SVGIG (reference sequence). CDR3 amino acids: CAWAGTGNIGNTIYF. The CDR3 nucleotides read TGTGCCTGGGCCGGGACAGGGAATATTGGAAACACCATATATTTT.

The V gene is TRBV29-1, the J gene TRBJ1-2; tentatively, D is TRBD1 (5 bases). The V gene's germline CDR1 is SQVTM and CDR2 ANQGSEA. The length of the CDR3 is 12 residues. V was shortened by 0 bases and J by 6 bases, with 8 bases between the two germline ends. The CDR3 DNA is TGCAGCGTTGAAGACAGGGCGAATGGCTACACCTTC. It is translated as CSVEDRANGYTF.

The chain couples TRBV4-1 to TRBJ2-7; weak D call: TRBD2 (5 bases). Trimming removed 4 bases at V and 2 bases at J, with 9 bases between. CDR1 and CDR2 from the germline V gene are MGHRA and YSYEKL. This CDR3 region has 13 residues. The DNA for the CDR3 is TGCGCCAGCAGCCCAAATAGCGCCTACGAGCAGTACTTC. The encoded protein is CASSPNSAYEQYF.

In the case of this clone: The sample carries other DNA sequences with the same CDR3. This chain uses TRBV6-5 with TRBJ1-1, with 7 nucleotides matching TRBD1. Germline CDR1 and CDR2: MNHEY and SVGAGI. The junction had 1 base not matched to a gene; V was cut back by 8 bases and J by 1 base. The CDR3 is 12 residues long. DNA of the CDR3: TGTGCCAGCCGACAGGGGAACACTGAAGCTTTCTTT. The encoded protein is CASRQGNTEAFF.

The V gene is TRBV5-1, the J gene TRBJ2-2; possibly TRBD2 for D (5 bases). V lost 2 bases and J lost 2, with 13 bases in between. The CDR3 covers 16 residues. Germline-derived CDR1 and CDR2 are SGHRS and YFSETQ. The CDR3: CASSLSRGINTGELFF. The CDR3 DNA reads as TGCGCCAGCAGCTTATCCCGAGGGATAAACACCGGGGAGCTGTTTTTT.

This rearrangement joins TRBV2 to TRBJ2-7; D possibly corresponds to TRBD2 (7 bases). V gave up 7 bases and J gave up 3 bases, with 16 bases separating them. This CDR3 region has 14 residues. CDR1 is SNHLY and CDR2 is FYNNEI in the germline V gene. CDR3 DNA: TGTGCCAGCACCTTTAGGGGGGGACTCTACGAGCAGTACTTC. Translating it yields CASTFRGGLYEQYF. Variable domain in full (rest from reference TRBV2 and TRBJ2-7): EPEVTQTPSHQVTQMGQEVILRCVPISNHLYFYWYRQILGQKVEFLVSFYNNEISEKSEIFDDQFSVERPDGSNFTLKIRSTKLEDSAMYFCASTFRGGLYEQYFGPGTRLTVT.

This clone was observed a few times. The rearrangement joins TRBV13 to TRBJ2-1, with D possibly being TRBD1 (6 bases). The V end lost 5 bases, the J end lost 11 bases, and 13 bases lay between the germline ends. This CDR3 comprises 12 residues. Germline assignment: CDR1 PRHDT and CDR2 FYEKMQ (reference sequence). CDR3 bases: TGTGCCAGCAGCCTGCCCGGACAGAAGCAGTTCTTC. It codes for CASSLPGQKQFF.

V and J are TRBV5-6 and TRBJ2-7, with a tentative D call TRBD2 (5 bases). Looked up from germline, CDR1 is SGHDT and CDR2 is YYEEEE. Between the trimmed V and J ends, which lost 4 bases and 2 bases, there was a span of 16 bases. The length of the CDR3 is 15 residues. CDR3 DNA sequence: TGTGCCAGCAGCCAGGACTGGACCGGCACCTACGAGCAGTACTTC. This sequence encodes CASSQDWTGTYEQYF.

The rearrangement joins TRBV27 to TRBJ1-2; 9 bases align to TRBD1. The CDR3 loop spans 16 amino acids. Germline lookup yields CDR1 MNHEY and CDR2 SMNVEV (reference sequence). V shed 2 bases and J 7 bases; nucleotides not matched to a gene: 11. In nucleotides, the CDR3 is TGTGCCAGCAGTTTAGGGACAGGGATTGGGTTAAGTGGCTACACCTTC. Its translation: CASSLGTGIGLSGYTF.

The rearrangement joins TRBV5-6 to TRBJ2-1; 10 nucleotides match TRBD2. The CDR3 sequence is 15 residues long. After removal of 4 bases from V and 3 bases from J, the junction contained 4 bases not matched to a gene. Germline CDR1 is SGHDT and CDR2 is YYEEEE. DNA for the CDR3: TGTGCCAGCAGCCAAGGACTAGCGGACTACAATGAGCAGTTCTTC. Protein product: CASSQGLADYNEQFF.

The chain employs TRBV7-2 and TRBJ2-1, with D perhaps matching TRBD2 (7 bases). There are 15 residues in the CDR3. V lost 6 bases to trimming and J lost 2 bases, with 14 bases between them. Germline V gene sequence: CDR1 SGHTA, CDR2 FQGNSA. The CDR3: CASRKSGTTYNEQFF. The CDR3 DNA follows: TGTGCCAGCAGGAAAAGCGGGACAACCTACAATGAGCAGTTCTTC.

CDR3 in amino acids: CASRLADTDTQYF. For the CDR3, the DNA is TGCGCCAGCAGACTAGCGGACACAGATACGCAGTATTTT. The chain links TRBV10-2 to TRBJ2-3, with TRBD2 matching over 8 bases. V trimming: 6 bases; J trimming: 2 bases; junction bases outside the gene matches: 1. The length of the CDR3 is 13 residues. The germline V gene has CDR1 WSHSY and CDR2 SAAADI.

This chain joins TRBV11-2 and TRBJ2-1; maybe TRBD2 (6 bases). The CDR3 covers 12 residues. V was trimmed by 3 bases and J by 8 bases, leaving 8 bases between them. Germline V CDR1 and CDR2: SGHAT, FQNNGV. In DNA form, the CDR3 reads TGTGCCAGCAGCTTTGGGGAGGATGAGCAGTTCTTC. Translated: CASSFGEDEQFF.

The J gene is TRBJ1-2, the V gene TRBV19; a possible D gene is TRBD1 (6 bases). The CDR3 contains 11 residues. The V gene's germline CDR1 is LNHDA and CDR2 SQIVND (reference sequence). Trimming shortened V by 6 bases and J by 6 bases, and 8 bases separated the two germline ends. This CDR3 reads CASRTGDGYTF. In DNA, the CDR3 is TGTGCCAGTAGGACAGGAGATGGCTACACCTTC.

The rearrangement links TRBV19 to TRBJ2-2; tentative D call: TRBD1 (6 bases). Germline V CDR1 and CDR2: LNHDA, SQIVND (reference sequence). This CDR3 is 14 amino acids long. Trimming took off 3 bases at V and 3 bases at J, with 8 bases between the two ends. The CDR3 region has the DNA TGTGCCAGTAGTATGGCAGGGGACACCGGGGAGCTGTTTTTT. This encodes CASSMAGDTGELFF.

The sample holds one count of this clone. The chain carries TRBV18 and TRBJ2-1; 9 bases map to TRBD2. Germline CDR1 is KGHSH and CDR2 is LQKENI. The CDR3 is made up of 17 amino acids. The V gene end was trimmed by 1 base and the J gene end by 9 bases; junction bases not matched to a gene: 13. CDR3 amino acids: CASSPLAGGGAGSEQFF. The CDR3 nucleotides read TGTGCCAGCTCACCACTCGCGGGCGGGGGGGCCGGTAGTGAGCAGTTCTTC.

Of note for this clone: One junction end does not reproduce the germline sequence, and a read error may be involved. The chain recombines TRBV6-6 with TRBJ2-7; 12 bases align to TRBD2. Germline CDR1 and CDR2: MNHNY and SVGAGI (reference sequence). The CDR3 covers 14 residues. CDR3 amino acids: CASSYNTSGGSFTF. The CDR3 DNA reads TGTGCCAGCAGTTACAACACTAGCGGGGGGTCCTTTACATTC.

The V call is TRBV12-1, the J call TRBJ2-1; TRBD2 is the table's D call and was not checked against the DNA. TRBV12-1 is a recognized pseudogene. The CDR3 is 17 amino acids. This CDR3 reads CASSFGRLAGGNNEQFF. CDR3 coding DNA: TGTGCCAGCAGCTTTGGCAGACTAGCGGGGGGTAACAATGAGCAGTTCTTC.